Following are 5 T cell receptor beta chains from one sample sequenced in a study of T-cell memory formation after mild COVID-19. TCRdb re-called the 5' RACE reads with MiXCR, one entry per CDR3 protein. The sample has 450,000 to 700,000 distinct CDR3 sequences, approximately 18% seen once; the top ten hold more than 10%. Sequenced: PBMCs or a T cell subset sorted from them (not recorded which). All receptors derive from an adult woman who had mild COVID-19 (a few samples of this study predate the infection). Cell type and time point are not known.

J is TRBJ2-7 and V is TRBV20-1; 12 nucleotides line up with TRBD2. The CDR3 runs 14 residues. Germline V gene sequence: CDR1 DFQATT, CDR2 SNEGSKA (reference sequence). The trim removed 4 bases at V and 3 bases at J, leaving 4 bases unmatched. The CDR3 loop reads CSATSGGGYYEQYF. DNA of the CDR3: TGCAGTGCTACTAGCGGGGGGGGATACTACGAGCAGTACTTC.

A few counts support this clonotype. The CDR3 spells CASSVSTSPQGETQYF. The CDR3, as DNA: TGTGCCAGCAGCGTATCCACCAGTCCCCAGGGGGAGACCCAGTACTTC. The rearrangement uses TRBV9 and TRBJ2-5; TRBD1 might be the D (6 bases). CDR1 is SGDLS and CDR2 is YYNGEE in the germline V gene. V was cut by 1 base and J by 5 bases, with 18 bases left in between. CDR3 length equals 16 residues.

This clonotype appeared a few times. The CDR3 DNA sequence: TGCAGCGCTCGGGGGGGGACGAACACTGAAGCTTTCTTT. This codes for CSARGGTNTEAFF. The chain joins TRBV29-1 to TRBJ1-1, with D possibly being TRBD1 (5 bases). Germline values: CDR1 SQVTM, CDR2 ANQGSEA. The CDR3 sequence is 13 residues long. V shed 7 bases and J shed 1 base, with 13 bases lying between them.

The DNA for the CDR3 is TGTGCCAGCAGCATCTCCCGGGACAGGGGGTTCGATGAGCAGTTCTTC. Protein product: CASSISRDRGFDEQFF. The V gene is TRBV11-2, the J gene TRBJ2-1; 11 bases align to TRBD1. The CDR3 is 16 amino acids. CDR1 and CDR2 from the germline V gene are SGHAT and FQNNGV. The V and J ends lost 5 bases and 8 bases, in that order; junction bases with no gene match: 11. Full variable domain (missing parts from reference TRBV11-2 and TRBJ2-1): EAGVAQSPRYKIIEKRQSVAFWCNPISGHATLYWYQQILGQGPKLLIQFQNNGVVDDSQLPKDRFSAERLKGVDSTLKIQPAKLEDSAVYLCASSISRDRGFDEQFFGPGTRLTVL.

This clonotype has just a few counts. V is TRBV20-1 and J is TRBJ2-5; 7 bases are shared with TRBD2. Germline V lookup: CDR1 DFQATT, CDR2 SNEGSKA (reference sequence). The junction had 10 bases not matched to a gene; V was cut back by 5 bases and J by 4 bases. CDR3 length equals 14 residues. In nucleotides, the CDR3 is TGCAGTGCTTCTTCTCTCGGGGGGAGAGAGACCCAGTACTTC. Protein sequence: CSASSLGGRETQYF.